This TCR beta chain came from a study of cytomegalovirus exposure and HLA in healthy donors. General observations from the study: Specificity for CMV antigens was confirmed in vitro for three of the CMV-associated chains. In a later analysis, DRB1 alleles had the most associated TCRs; HLA-C alleles the fewest. Most of the TCR beta V segments (in an earlier analysis) were productive either about 87% or about 30% of the time.

The study ran its PCR with 60 Vbeta and 13 Jbeta primers. Here immunoSEQ multiplex PCR was the method, and the copy in TCRdb shows in-frame clones only, minus some. Found here are 150,000 to 200,000 clones, 84% of them singletons; the top ten hold around 0.27%. About this clone: Its specificity is not known.

The CDR3 totals 17 residues. Donors sampled were nominally healthy, though unrecorded immune exposures were likely. This receptor was identified in a boy between 10 and 17 years old in good health and CMV-seronegative. Sample: PBMCs. The chain recombines TRBV21-1 with TRBJ2-7; the table's D call of TRBD1 was not tested on the DNA. TRBV21-1 is deemed a pseudogene. The CDR3 DNA follows: TGTGCCAGCAGCTCCCGCGGCGGAATAGGGGCGTTCTACGAGCAGTACTTC. It is translated as CASSSRGGIGAFYEQYF.